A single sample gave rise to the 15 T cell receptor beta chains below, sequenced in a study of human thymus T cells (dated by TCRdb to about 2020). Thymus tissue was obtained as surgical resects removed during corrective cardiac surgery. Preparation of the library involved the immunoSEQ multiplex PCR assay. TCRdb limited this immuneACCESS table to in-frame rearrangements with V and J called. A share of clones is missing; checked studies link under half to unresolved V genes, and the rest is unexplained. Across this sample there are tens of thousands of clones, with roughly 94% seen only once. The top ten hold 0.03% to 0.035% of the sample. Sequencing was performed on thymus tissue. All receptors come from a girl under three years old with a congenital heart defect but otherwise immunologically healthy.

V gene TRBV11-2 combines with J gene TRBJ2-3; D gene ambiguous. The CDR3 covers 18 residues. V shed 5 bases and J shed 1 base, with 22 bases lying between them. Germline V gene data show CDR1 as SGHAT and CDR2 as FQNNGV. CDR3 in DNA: TGTGCCAGCAGCCCCACCGTGAGAGAACGATCAGGCACAGATACGCAGTATTTT. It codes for CASSPTVRERSGTDTQYF.

The CDR3 loop is CASSDGANPLSTGNYGYTF. The DNA of the CDR3 is TGTGCCAGCAGCGATGGAGCCAACCCCCTTTCGACAGGGAACTATGGCTACACCTTC. The chain couples TRBV5-4 to TRBJ1-2; 7 bases map to TRBD1. V shed 4 bases and J 2 bases; nucleotides not matched to a gene: 20. The germline V gene encodes CDR1 SGHNT and CDR2 YYREEE (reference sequence). The CDR3 spans 19 residues.

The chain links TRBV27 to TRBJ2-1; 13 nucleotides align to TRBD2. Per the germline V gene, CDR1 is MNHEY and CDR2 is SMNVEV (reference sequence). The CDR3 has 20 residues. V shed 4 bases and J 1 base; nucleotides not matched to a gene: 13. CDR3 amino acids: CASSWTGTSGTKCSYNEQFF. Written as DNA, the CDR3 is TGTGCCAGCAGTTGGACCGGGACTAGCGGGACGAAATGTTCCTACAATGAGCAGTTCTTC.

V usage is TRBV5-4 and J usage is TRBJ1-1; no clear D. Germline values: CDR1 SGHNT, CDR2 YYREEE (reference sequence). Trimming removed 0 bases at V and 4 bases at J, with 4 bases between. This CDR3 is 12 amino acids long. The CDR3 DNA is TGTGCCAGCAGCTTGGAGATCACTGAAGCTTTCTTT. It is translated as CASSLEITEAFF. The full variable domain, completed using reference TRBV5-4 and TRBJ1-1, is ETGVTQSPTHLIKTRGQQVTLRCSSQSGHNTVSWYQQALGQGPQFIFQYYREEENGRGNFPPRFSGLQFPNYSSELNVNALELDDSALYLCASSLEITEAFFGQGTRLTVV.

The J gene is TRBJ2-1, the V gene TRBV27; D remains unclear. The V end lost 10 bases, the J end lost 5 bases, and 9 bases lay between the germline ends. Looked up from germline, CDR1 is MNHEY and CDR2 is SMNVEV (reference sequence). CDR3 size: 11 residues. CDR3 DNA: TGTGCCACCTGGATTAACAATGAGCAGTTCTTC. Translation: CATWINNEQFF.

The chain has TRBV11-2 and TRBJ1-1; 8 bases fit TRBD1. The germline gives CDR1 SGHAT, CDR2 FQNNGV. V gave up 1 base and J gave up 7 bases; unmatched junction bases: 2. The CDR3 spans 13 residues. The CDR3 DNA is TGTGCCAGCAGCTTAGGGACAGGGCTTGAAGCTTTCTTT. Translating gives CASSLGTGLEAFF.

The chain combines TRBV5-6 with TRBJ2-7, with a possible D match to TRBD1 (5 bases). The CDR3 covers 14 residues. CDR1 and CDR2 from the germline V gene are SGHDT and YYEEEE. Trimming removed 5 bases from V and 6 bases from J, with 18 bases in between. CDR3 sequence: CASSDHRTPFEQYF. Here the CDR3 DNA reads TGTGCCAGCAGTGATCACAGGACCCCCTTCGAGCAGTACTTC. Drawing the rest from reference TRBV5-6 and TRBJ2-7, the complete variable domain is DAGVTQSPTHLIKTRGQQVTLRCSPKSGHDTVSWYQQALGQGPQFIFQYYEEEERQRGNFPDRFSGHQFPNYSSELNVNALLLGDSALYLCASSDHRTPFEQYFGPGTRLTVT.

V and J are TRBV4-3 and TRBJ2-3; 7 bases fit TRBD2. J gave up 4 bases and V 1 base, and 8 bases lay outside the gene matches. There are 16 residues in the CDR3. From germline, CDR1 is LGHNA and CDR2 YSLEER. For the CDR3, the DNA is TGCGCCAGCAGCCAAGCTAGCGGAAGAGGTTCAGATACGCAGTATTTT. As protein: CASSQASGRGSDTQYF.

The CDR3 loop reads CASKETGVKLFF. CDR3 DNA: TGTGCCAGCAAGGAGACGGGGGTTAAATTGTTTTTT. The chain uses TRBV28 and TRBJ1-4, with D possibly matching TRBD1 (5 bases). The CDR3 runs to 12 residues. CDR1 is MDHEN and CDR2 is SYDVKM in the germline V gene. V lost 7 bases, J lost 15 bases, and 18 bases lay in between.

The CDR3 nucleotides read TGTGCCAGCAATGTGGCGGGAGGGCCCGAAAACATTCAGTACTTC. Translation gives CASNVAGGPENIQYF. The rearrangement links TRBV6-1 to TRBJ2-4, with 9 bases matching TRBD2. Germline V gene sequence: CDR1 MNHNS, CDR2 SASEGT. This CDR3 is built from 15 residues. Germline trimming cut 7 bases from V and 5 bases from J; bases unmatched to any gene: 9.

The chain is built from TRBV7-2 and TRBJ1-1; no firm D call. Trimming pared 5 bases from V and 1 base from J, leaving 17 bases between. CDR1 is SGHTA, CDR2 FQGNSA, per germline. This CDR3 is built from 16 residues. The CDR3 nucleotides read TGTGCCAGCAGCCCGCCCCGATCCCATTGGAACACTGAAGCTTTCTTT. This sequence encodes CASSPPRSHWNTEAFF.

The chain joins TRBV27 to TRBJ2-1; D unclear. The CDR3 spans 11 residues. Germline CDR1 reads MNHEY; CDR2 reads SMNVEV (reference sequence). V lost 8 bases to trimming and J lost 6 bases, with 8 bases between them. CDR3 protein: CASQTPNEQFF. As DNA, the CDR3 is TGTGCCAGCCAAACCCCCAATGAGCAGTTCTTC.

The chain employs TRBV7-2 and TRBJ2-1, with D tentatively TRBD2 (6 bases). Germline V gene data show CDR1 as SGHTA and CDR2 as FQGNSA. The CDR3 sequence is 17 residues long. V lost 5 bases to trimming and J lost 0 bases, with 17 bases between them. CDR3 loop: CASSQPKRGSSYNEQFF. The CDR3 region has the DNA TGTGCCAGCAGCCAACCTAAACGGGGGAGCTCCTACAATGAGCAGTTCTTC.

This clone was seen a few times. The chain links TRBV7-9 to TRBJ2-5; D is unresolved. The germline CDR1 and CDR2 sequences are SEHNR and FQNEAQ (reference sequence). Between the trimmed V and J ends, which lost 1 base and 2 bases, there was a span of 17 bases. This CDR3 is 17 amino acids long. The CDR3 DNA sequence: TGTGCCAGCAGCTTAGGCAAACCCGGATTTCGACAAGAGACCCAGTACTTC. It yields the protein CASSLGKPGFRQETQYF.

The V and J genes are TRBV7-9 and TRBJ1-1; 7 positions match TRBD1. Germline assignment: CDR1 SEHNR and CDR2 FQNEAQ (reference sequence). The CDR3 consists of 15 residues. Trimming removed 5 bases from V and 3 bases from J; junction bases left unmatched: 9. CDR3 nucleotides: TGTGCCAGCAGCCACCGACAGGGACGGGACACTGAAGCTTTCTTT. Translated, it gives CASSHRQGRDTEAFF.